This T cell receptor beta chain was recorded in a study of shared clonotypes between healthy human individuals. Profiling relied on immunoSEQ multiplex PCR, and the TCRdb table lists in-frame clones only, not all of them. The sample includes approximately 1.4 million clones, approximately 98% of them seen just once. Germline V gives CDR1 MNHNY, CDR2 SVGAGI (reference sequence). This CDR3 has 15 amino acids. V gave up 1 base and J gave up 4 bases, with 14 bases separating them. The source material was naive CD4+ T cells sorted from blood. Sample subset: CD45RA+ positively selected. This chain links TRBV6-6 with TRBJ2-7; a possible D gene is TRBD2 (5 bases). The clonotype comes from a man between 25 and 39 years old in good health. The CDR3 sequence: CASSYWAGMSYEQYF. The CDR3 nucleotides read TGTGCCAGCAGTTACTGGGCCGGGATGTCGTACGAGCAGTACTTC.